This T cell receptor (beta chain) was profiled in a study of breast tumors, draining lymph nodes, adjacent tissues. TCRdb reanalysed the multiplex PCR reads using MiXCR and keeps one entry per CDR3 protein. This sample yields approximately 170,000 distinct CDR3 sequences, of which about 33% are seen a single time; 3.5% to 4.5% belongs to the top ten. For this clonotype: Its antigen is still unknown. At one end, the junction sequence differs from germline, possibly due to a read error.

In germline, CDR1 is SGHTA, CDR2 FQGNSA. The CDR3 has 15 amino acids. General observations from the study: The data were judged consistent with most tumor T cells coming from lymph node and expanding in tumor. Tumor TCR diversity was below lymph nodes but above nontumor tissue.

Samples came from axillary lymph nodes draining the breast cancer. The material sequenced was axillary lymph node tissue. This chain uses TRBV7-2 with TRBJ1-4; maybe TRBD1 (5 bases). The receptor was isolated from a female donor with breast cancer. Some clones in this sample may be carry-over from other donors' samples. The CDR3 DNA reads TGTGCCAGCAGCCCACCTATGGGGGGAGGAGAAAAACTGTCTTTT. It yields the protein CASSPPMGGGEKLSF.